These 29 T cell receptor beta chains were sequenced from one sample in a study of cytomegalovirus exposure and HLA in healthy donors. The PCR used 60 Vbeta and 13 Jbeta primers. The method was immunoSEQ multiplex PCR; TCRdb's version includes in-frame clones alone and lacks a portion of them. The repertoire holds over 95,000 clones, with around 77% as singletons. The sample was PBMCs. These receptors came from a middle-aged man in good health and CMV-seronegative.

The rearrangement links TRBV6-6 to TRBJ2-7; 9 bases align to TRBD1. CDR3 length equals 15 residues. V was pared by 2 bases and J by 3 bases, with 5 bases of the junction left unmatched. CDR1 is MNHNY and CDR2 is SVGAGI in the germline V gene (reference sequence). The CDR3 coding sequence is TGTGCCAGCAGTTACCCCGGACAGGGGAACTACGAGCAGTACTTC. Translating it yields CASSYPGQGNYEQYF.

J is TRBJ2-2 and V is TRBV30; 8 nucleotides line up with TRBD1. V lost 3 bases, J lost 6 bases, and 3 bases stayed unmatched. Germline CDR1 and CDR2: GTSNPN and SVGIG (reference sequence). The CDR3 spans 13 residues. The CDR3 DNA reads as TGTGCCTGGAGGGGACAGGTTGCCGGGGAGCTGTTTTTT. It translates to CAWRGQVAGELFF.

The V and J genes are TRBV5-1 and TRBJ1-1; D is possibly TRBD1 (6 bases). V lost 4 bases, J lost 1 base, and 11 bases lay in between. Germline CDR1 reads SGHRS; CDR2 reads YFSETQ. The CDR3 covers 14 residues. The CDR3 spells CASSPAGANTEAFF. The CDR3 DNA sequence: TGCGCCAGCAGCCCCGCGGGGGCGAACACTGAAGCTTTCTTT. Combining the CDR3 with reference TRBV5-1 and TRBJ1-1 gives the whole variable domain KAGVTQTPRYLIKTRGQQVTLSCSPISGHRSVSWYQQTPGQGLQFLFEYFSETQRNKGNFPGRFSGRQFSNSRSEMNVSTLELGDSALYLCASSPAGANTEAFFGQGTRLTVV.

This chain uses TRBV28 with TRBJ1-2; D is uncertain. The CDR3 contains 13 residues. Germline V CDR1 and CDR2: MDHEN, SYDVKM. Trimming removed 2 bases from V and 4 bases from J, with 8 bases in between. The CDR3 region is CASSLLVGYGYTF. The CDR3 DNA reads TGTGCCAGCAGTTTACTCGTCGGCTATGGCTACACCTTC.

The V and J genes are TRBV10-3 and TRBJ2-5, with D perhaps TRBD2 (5 bases). Germline V gene lookup returns CDR1 ENHRY and CDR2 SYGVKD. This CDR3 is 12 amino acids long. V gave up 6 bases and J gave up 1 base, with 6 bases separating them. CDR3 protein: CAISGVQETQYF. The DNA for the CDR3 is TGTGCCATCAGCGGGGTCCAAGAGACCCAGTACTTC.

The chain couples TRBV10-3 to TRBJ1-6, with 8 bases aligning to TRBD1. The CDR3 extends over 20 amino acids. J was trimmed by 0 bases and V by 4 bases; bases with no gene match: 14. From germline, CDR1 is ENHRY and CDR2 SYGVKD. The CDR3 loop reads CAISGDGTGQKSSYNSPLHF. For the CDR3, the DNA is TGTGCCATCAGTGGTGACGGGACAGGCCAAAAAAGCTCCTATAATTCACCCCTCCACTTT.

On this clone: The identical CDR3 is also encoded by other nucleotide sequences in the sample. The chain recombines TRBV7-9 with TRBJ2-2; D remains unclear. Germline V gives CDR1 SEHNR, CDR2 FQNEAQ (reference sequence). The CDR3 has 14 residues. The V end lost 0 bases, the J end lost 2 bases, and 4 bases lay between the germline ends. The CDR3 coding sequence is TGTGCCAGCAGCTTAGCTAGCAACACCGGGGAGCTGTTTTTT. This codes for CASSLASNTGELFF.

On this clone: Other nucleotide sequences from this sample produce the same CDR3. The J gene is TRBJ2-7, the V gene TRBV5-1, with a possible D match to TRBD1 (5 bases). The V gene lost 0 bases and the J gene lost 2 bases, with 9 bases spanning the gap. CDR3 length: 14 residues. CDR1 and CDR2 (germline): SGHRS, YFSETQ. CDR3 sequence reads: CASSLGGGPYEQYF. The CDR3 coding sequence is TGCGCCAGCAGCTTGGGGGGCGGCCCCTACGAGCAGTACTTC.

The chain combines TRBV7-2 with TRBJ2-3; no clear D. The CDR3 spans 14 residues. The germline V gene encodes CDR1 SGHTA and CDR2 FQGNSA. V was cut by 5 bases and J by 3 bases, with 12 bases left in between. For the CDR3, the DNA is TGTGCCAGCAGCCGCTCGAGCGTGACAGATACGCAGTATTTT. Its protein product is CASSRSSVTDTQYF.

J is TRBJ2-1 and V is TRBV28, with a possible D match to TRBD2 (5 bases). CDR1 and CDR2 (germline): MDHEN, SYDVKM. V lost 6 bases to trimming and J lost 3 bases, with 12 bases between them. The CDR3 spans 14 residues. The CDR3 region is CASRSGAGYNEQFF. The CDR3 region has the DNA TGTGCCAGCAGATCCGGTGCGGGCTACAATGAGCAGTTCTTC. The whole variable domain, remainder taken from reference TRBV28 and TRBJ2-1, is DVKVTQSSRYLVKRTGEKVFLECVQDMDHENMFWYRQDPGLGLRLIYFSYDVKMKEKGDIPEGYSVSREKKERFSLILESASTNQTSMYLCASRSGAGYNEQFFGPGTRLTVL.

This sequence joins TRBV9 and TRBJ1-1; 11 nucleotides agree with TRBD1. V dropped 4 bases and J dropped 6; count of bases not matched to a gene: 5. Germline CDR1 and CDR2: SGDLS and YYNGEE. This CDR3 region has 14 residues. CDR3 coding DNA: TGTGCCAGCAGCTCCGGACAGGGGGCCTCTGAAGCTTTCTTT. This gives the protein CASSSGQGASEAFF.

In its sample, this clone was seen once. This chain joins TRBV2 and TRBJ2-1; 11 bases agree with TRBD2. The trim removed 9 bases at V and 6 bases at J, leaving 4 bases unmatched. CDR1 is SNHLY and CDR2 is FYNNEI in the germline V gene. This CDR3 contains 13 residues. CDR3 coding DNA: TGTGCCAGACAGGGACTAGCGGCCAATGAGCAGTTCTTC. Encoded protein: CARQGLAANEQFF.

The V and J genes are TRBV7-2 and TRBJ1-1; a weak D match, TRBD1 (6 bases). CDR3 length: 16 amino acids. Germline V gene lookup returns CDR1 SGHTA and CDR2 FQGNSA. Trimming removed 5 bases at V and 2 bases at J, with 18 bases between. The CDR3 DNA reads TGTGCCAGCAGCGTAGTTTCTGGGGGCTTTAACACTGAAGCTTTCTTT. It encodes CASSVVSGGFNTEAFF.

The V and J genes are TRBV7-9 and TRBJ2-1, with 8 bases matching TRBD2. J gave up 8 bases and V 5 bases, and 17 bases lay outside the gene matches. The CDR3 totals 17 residues. CDR1 and CDR2 (germline): SEHNR, FQNEAQ (reference sequence). The CDR3 nucleotides are TGTGCCAGCAGCCTCGAACGTGGGCGGGGGGCCGTCGATGAGCAGTTCTTC. It specifies CASSLERGRGAVDEQFF.

The chain combines TRBV6-1 with TRBJ1-5; possible D gene TRBD1, 5 bases. Trimming cost V 1 base and J 4 bases, with 8 bases left between them. Per germline, CDR1 MNHNS and CDR2 SASEGT. The CDR3 loop spans 14 amino acids. The CDR3 nucleotides read TGTGCCAGCAGTGAAGTGGGGCAGAATCAGCCCCAGCATTTT. Residues: CASSEVGQNQPQHF.

This chain links TRBV6-1 with TRBJ1-5, with D maybe TRBD1 (5 bases). CDR1 is MNHNS and CDR2 is SASEGT in the germline V gene. The CDR3 length is 15 residues. V dropped 5 bases and J dropped 1 base, with 12 bases sitting between them. CDR3: CASSPRGGSNQPQHF. The CDR3 DNA reads as TGTGCCAGCAGTCCCCGGGGGGGGAGCAATCAGCCCCAGCATTTT.

The chain is built from TRBV7-9 and TRBJ1-5; TRBD1 aligns across 7 bases. This CDR3 spans 15 amino acids. Germline trimming cut 1 base from V and 0 bases from J; bases unmatched to any gene: 0. Germline CDR1 reads SEHNR; CDR2 reads FQNEAQ (reference sequence). CDR3 DNA sequence: TGTGCCAGCAGCTTAGGGGACAGTAGCAATCAGCCCCAGCATTTT. It is translated as CASSLGDSSNQPQHF.

The chain recombines TRBV29-1 with TRBJ2-7; 9 nucleotides align to TRBD1. In germline, CDR1 is SQVTM, CDR2 ANQGSEA. Trimming at V came to 5 bases and at J to 1 base, leaving 6 bases not matched to a gene. The CDR3 has 14 amino acids. CDR3 nucleotide sequence: TGCAGCGTTTCTACGGGACAGGGTTCCTACGAGCAGTACTTC. It translates to CSVSTGQGSYEQYF.

V and J are TRBV30 and TRBJ2-1; 7 nucleotides agree with TRBD2. V lost 2 bases, J lost 4 bases, and 8 bases stayed unmatched. In germline, CDR1 is GTSNPN, CDR2 SVGIG (reference sequence). The CDR3 runs to 15 residues. CDR3 in amino acids: CAWSRAGTLYNEQFF. In nucleotides, the CDR3 is TGTGCCTGGAGTCGAGCGGGAACTCTTTACAATGAGCAGTTCTTC.

The chain carries TRBV5-6 and TRBJ2-5; 9 bases map to TRBD1. The CDR3 totals 15 residues. The V segment lost 4 bases and the J segment 5 bases; nucleotides outside the gene matches: 9. Germline V CDR1 and CDR2: SGHDT, YYEEEE. The CDR3 DNA follows: TGTGCCAGCAGCCAAAAACAGGGGGCGGTGGAGACCCAGTACTTC. This gives the protein CASSQKQGAVETQYF.

The chain uses TRBV10-1 and TRBJ2-3; 7 bases map to TRBD2. Germline CDR1 WNHNN, CDR2 SYGVQD (reference sequence). The V and J ends lost 0 bases and 5 bases, in that order; junction bases with no gene match: 2. CDR3 size: 14 residues. CDR3 region: CASSESGGEDTQYF. The CDR3 nucleotides read TGCGCCAGCAGTGAGTCGGGGGGGGAAGATACGCAGTATTTT.

This chain connects TRBV9 to TRBJ1-5; D gene ambiguous. Germline V CDR1 and CDR2: SGDLS, YYNGEE. The V end was cut by 3 bases, the J end by 6 bases, with 10 bases between. This CDR3 has 13 amino acids. CDR3 sequence: CASSERATQPQHF. In nucleotides, the CDR3 is TGTGCCAGCAGCGAGAGAGCGACTCAGCCCCAGCATTTT.

This chain links TRBV18 with TRBJ2-7; 10 nucleotides line up with TRBD2. The junction had 11 bases not matched to a gene; V was cut back by 0 bases and J by 3 bases. Germline CDR1 KGHSH, CDR2 LQKENI. The CDR3 length is 18 residues. The CDR3 spells CASSPPGLASGSSYEQYF. CDR3 nucleotide sequence: TGTGCCAGCTCACCACCGGGGCTTGCTAGCGGGAGTAGCTACGAGCAGTACTTC.

The chain has TRBV19 and TRBJ1-2; unclear D gene. This CDR3 is 15 amino acids long. Germline V gene sequence: CDR1 LNHDA, CDR2 SQIVND (reference sequence). V was pared by 1 base and J by 0 bases, with 9 bases between. CDR3 sequence reads: CASSIVGEANYGYTF. The CDR3 region has the DNA TGTGCCAGTAGTATAGTCGGAGAAGCTAACTATGGCTACACCTTC.

This clone was detected only once. The J gene is TRBJ1-1, the V gene TRBV5-6; perhaps TRBD1 as D (6 bases). Germline lookup yields CDR1 SGHDT and CDR2 YYEEEE. The CDR3 spans 13 residues. V lost 0 bases to trimming and J lost 5 bases, with 8 bases between them. The CDR3 DNA reads as TGTGCCAGCAGCTTGGGAGGGGGAACTGAAGCTTTCTTT. Encoded protein: CASSLGGGTEAFF.

DNA of the CDR3: TGTGCCAGTAGTATCGAGGGAAGGGCCAACGTCCTGACTTTC. As protein: CASSIEGRANVLTF. The V gene is TRBV19, the J gene TRBJ2-6, with a possible D match to TRBD2 (5 bases). In germline, CDR1 is LNHDA, CDR2 SQIVND (reference sequence). The CDR3 totals 14 residues. Between the trimmed V and J ends, which lost 3 bases and 5 bases, there was a span of 8 bases.

This clone ranks as large. The chain couples TRBV7-2 to TRBJ2-1, with 11 bases fitting TRBD2. V dropped 1 base and J dropped 2; count of bases not matched to a gene: 4. Germline V lookup: CDR1 SGHTA, CDR2 FQGNSA. The CDR3 has 17 amino acids. The CDR3 region is CASSLGYSGGAYNEQFF. CDR3 sequence (DNA): TGTGCCAGCAGCTTAGGGTATAGCGGGGGGGCCTACAATGAGCAGTTCTTC.

The V call is TRBV5-1, the J call TRBJ2-3; D is possibly TRBD2 (6 bases). V was shortened by 4 bases and J by 1 base, with 10 bases between the two germline ends. Germline CDR1 is SGHRS and CDR2 is YFSETQ. This CDR3 has 14 residues. The DNA for the CDR3 is TGCGCCAGCAGCACGACGGGGGGCACAGATACGCAGTATTTT. Protein product: CASSTTGGTDTQYF. Combining the CDR3 with reference TRBV5-1 and TRBJ2-3 gives the whole variable domain KAGVTQTPRYLIKTRGQQVTLSCSPISGHRSVSWYQQTPGQGLQFLFEYFSETQRNKGNFPGRFSGRQFSNSRSEMNVSTLELGDSALYLCASSTTGGTDTQYFGPGTRLTVL.

The chain is built from TRBV5-1 and TRBJ1-5; D unresolved. The CDR3 covers 13 residues. Germline V CDR1 and CDR2: SGHRS, YFSETQ. Deletions cut 4 bases from V and 4 bases from J, with 9 bases between. The CDR3 coding sequence is TGCGCCAGCAGCCCGGGGTGGAATCAGCCCCAGCATTTT. This gives the protein CASSPGWNQPQHF.